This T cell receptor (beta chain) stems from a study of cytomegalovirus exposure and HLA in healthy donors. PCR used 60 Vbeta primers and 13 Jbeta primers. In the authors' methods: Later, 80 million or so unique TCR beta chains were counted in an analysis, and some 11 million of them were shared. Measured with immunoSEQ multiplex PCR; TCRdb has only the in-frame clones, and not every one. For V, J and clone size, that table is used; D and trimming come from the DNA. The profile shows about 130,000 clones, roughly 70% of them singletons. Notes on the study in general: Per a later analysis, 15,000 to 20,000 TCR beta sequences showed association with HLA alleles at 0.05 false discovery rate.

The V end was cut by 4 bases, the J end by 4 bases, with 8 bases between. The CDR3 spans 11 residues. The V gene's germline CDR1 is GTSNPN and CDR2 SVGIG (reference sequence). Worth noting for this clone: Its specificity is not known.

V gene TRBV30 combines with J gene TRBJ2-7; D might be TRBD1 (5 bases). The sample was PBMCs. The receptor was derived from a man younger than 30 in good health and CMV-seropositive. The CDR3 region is CAWTAGYEQYF. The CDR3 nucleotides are TGTGCCTGGACGGCAGGGTACGAGCAGTACTTC.